The 5 T cell receptor beta chains below come from one sample, sequenced in a study of PD-L1 blockade in urothelial cancer. The protocol was immunoSEQ multiplex PCR, while the TCRdb copy is restricted to in-frame clones and leaves out a portion. The sample holds about 80,000 clones, roughly nine tenths seen once. This specimen consisted of PBMCs, obtained around atezolizumab (anti-PD-L1) treatment. These receptors were obtained from a woman aged 70-85 years with urothelial cancer.

The chain carries TRBV9 and TRBJ2-3; possible D gene TRBD1, 6 bases. Between the trimmed V and J ends, which lost 3 bases and 2 bases, there was a span of 13 bases. In germline, CDR1 is SGDLS, CDR2 YYNGEE. The CDR3 loop spans 15 amino acids. The DNA of the CDR3 is TGTGCCAGCAGCGAAGGGGGTCGTCCCACAGATACGCAGTATTTT. This encodes CASSEGGRPTDTQYF.

The count of this clone is one. The gene calls are TRBV7-6 and TRBJ2-1; 7 bases line up with TRBD2. The CDR3 is made up of 15 amino acids. Germline CDR1 SGHVS, CDR2 FNYEAQ. V was pared by 5 bases and J by 0 bases, with 4 bases of the junction left unmatched. Here the CDR3 DNA reads TGTGCCAGCAGCCGAGCGGGAAGCTCCTACAATGAGCAGTTCTTC. It specifies CASSRAGSSYNEQFF.

This clone was recorded a few times. The gene calls are TRBV7-3 and TRBJ2-3, with D possibly being TRBD1 (6 bases). Per the germline V gene, CDR1 is SGHTA and CDR2 is FQGTGA. V was shortened by 5 bases and J by 1 base, with 16 bases between the two germline ends. The CDR3 sequence is 16 residues long. The CDR3 DNA is TGTGCCAGCAGCCCGACAGGACTTCTAGGCACAGATACGCAGTATTTT. It specifies CASSPTGLLGTDTQYF.

The chain has TRBV5-6 and TRBJ1-2, with 8 bases lining up with TRBD1. CDR3 length equals 15 residues. CDR1 is SGHDT and CDR2 is YYEEEE in the germline V gene. V lost 4 bases to trimming and J lost 2 bases; unmatched junction nucleotides: 7. The CDR3 DNA is TGTGCCAGCAGCCGGACAGGGTGGTTAAACTATGGCTACACCTTC. Amino acids: CASSRTGWLNYGYTF. The whole variable domain, filled in from reference TRBV5-6 and TRBJ1-2, reads DAGVTQSPTHLIKTRGQQVTLRCSPKSGHDTVSWYQQALGQGPQFIFQYYEEEERQRGNFPDRFSGHQFPNYSSELNVNALLLGDSALYLCASSRTGWLNYGYTFGSGTRLTVV.

The chain has TRBV5-6 and TRBJ2-5; D possibly corresponds to TRBD2 (6 bases). Trimming cost V 2 bases and J 1 base, with 9 bases left between them. This CDR3 region has 14 residues. CDR1 SGHDT and CDR2 YYEEEE come from the germline V gene. In DNA, the CDR3 is TGTGCCAGCAGCTTTCGGGGGACCCAAGAGACCCAGTACTTC. It specifies CASSFRGTQETQYF.